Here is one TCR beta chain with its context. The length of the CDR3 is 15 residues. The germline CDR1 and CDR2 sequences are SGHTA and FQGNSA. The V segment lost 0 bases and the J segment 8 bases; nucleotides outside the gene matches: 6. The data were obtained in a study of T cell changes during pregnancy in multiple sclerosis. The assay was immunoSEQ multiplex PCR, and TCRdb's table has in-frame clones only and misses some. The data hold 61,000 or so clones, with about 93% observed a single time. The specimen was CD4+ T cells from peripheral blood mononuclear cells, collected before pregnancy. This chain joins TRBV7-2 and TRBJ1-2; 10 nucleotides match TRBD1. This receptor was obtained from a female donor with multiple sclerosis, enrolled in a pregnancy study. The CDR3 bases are TGTGCCAGCAGCTTAGCCGGGACAGGGGTTCTAGGCTACACCTTC. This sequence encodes CASSLAGTGVLGYTF.